A single sample is the source of the 13 T cell receptor beta chains below, sequenced in a study of shared clonotypes between healthy human individuals. The method was immunoSEQ multiplex PCR; TCRdb's version includes in-frame clones alone and lacks a portion of them. The sample includes about 1.5 million clones, 95% to 97% of them seen just once. The sample comprised naive CD4+ T cells sorted from blood. Subset given: CD45RA+ positively selected. Receptors were obtained from a man aged 25-40 years in good health.

The chain uses TRBV2 and TRBJ2-7, with D possibly called TRBD1 or TRBD2 (5 bases each). The CDR3 covers 13 residues. Trimming took 8 bases from V and 7 from J, leaving 18 bases between them. The germline CDR1 and CDR2 sequences are SNHLY and FYNNEI. CDR3 sequence reads: CASLGERLREQYF. DNA of the CDR3: TGTGCCAGCTTAGGGGAGCGATTGAGGGAGCAGTACTTC.

This sequence joins TRBV7-9 and TRBJ2-3, with D perhaps TRBD1 (6 bases). The germline gives CDR1 SEHNR, CDR2 FQNEAQ (reference sequence). V gave up 0 bases and J gave up 2 bases, with 6 bases separating them. The CDR3 length is 14 residues. Here the CDR3 reads CASSLAGATDTQYF. CDR3 nucleotides: TGTGCCAGCAGCTTAGCGGGGGCCACAGATACGCAGTATTTT.

In DNA form, the CDR3 reads TGTGCCAGCTCACCACCGGGACAGGCTTCCTACGAGCAGTACTTC. As protein: CASSPPGQASYEQYF. This sequence joins TRBV18 and TRBJ2-7, with 8 bases matching TRBD1. Germline V gene lookup returns CDR1 KGHSH and CDR2 LQKENI. Trimming cost V 0 bases and J 1 base; bases outside gene matches: 2. The CDR3 is made up of 15 amino acids.

In its sample, this clone was seen once. The chain couples TRBV6-5 to TRBJ1-1; a weak D match, TRBD1 (6 bases). V was trimmed by 6 bases and J by 3 bases, leaving 14 bases between them. There are 14 residues in the CDR3. The V gene's germline CDR1 is MNHEY and CDR2 SVGAGI. This CDR3 reads CASSLERGYTEAFF. Written as DNA, the CDR3 is TGTGCCAGCAGCTTGGAGAGGGGGTACACTGAAGCTTTCTTT.

The V and J genes are TRBV29-1 and TRBJ1-1; 8 bases agree with TRBD1. Trimming removed 5 bases from V and 4 bases from J; junction bases left unmatched: 6. The CDR3 is 13 residues long. Germline V gives CDR1 SQVTM, CDR2 ANQGSEA. CDR3: CSVRLTGGTEAFF. The CDR3 DNA is TGCAGCGTTCGTTTAACAGGGGGCACTGAAGCTTTCTTT.

The chain links TRBV7-2 to TRBJ2-2; 14 bases are a match to TRBD2. This CDR3 is 19 amino acids long. The ends lost 4 bases at V and 6 bases at J; junction bases unmatched: 13. The germline CDR1 and CDR2 sequences are SGHTA and FQGNSA. CDR3 region: CASSSAFGGTSGSPGELFF. The DNA for the CDR3 is TGTGCCAGCAGCTCCGCTTTCGGGGGGACTAGCGGGAGCCCCGGGGAGCTGTTTTTT.

V and J are TRBV5-5 and TRBJ2-7, with TRBD1 identical over 7 bases. The V and J ends lost 5 bases and 6 bases, in that order; junction bases with no gene match: 5. Per germline, CDR1 SGHKS and CDR2 YYEKEE (reference sequence). This CDR3 is 12 amino acids long. CDR3 loop: CASSQTGTEQYF. The CDR3 bases are TGTGCCAGCAGTCAGACAGGGACCGAGCAGTACTTC. Full variable domain (missing parts from reference TRBV5-5 and TRBJ2-7): DAGVTQSPTHLIKTRGQQVTLRCSPISGHKSVSWYQQVLGQGPQFIFQYYEKEERGRGNFPDRFSARQFPNYSSELNVNALLLGDSALYLCASSQTGTEQYFGPGTRLTVT.

The chain is built from TRBV9 and TRBJ2-7; TRBD2 matches at 8 bases. Germline trimming cut 0 bases from V and 5 bases from J; bases unmatched to any gene: 13. This CDR3 spans 17 amino acids. The V gene's germline CDR1 is SGDLS and CDR2 YYNGEE. CDR3 in amino acids: CASSVAPTRREDNEQYF. The CDR3 DNA sequence: TGTGCCAGCAGCGTAGCCCCGACCCGGCGGGAGGATAACGAGCAGTACTTC.

The genes are TRBV2 and TRBJ2-5; D is possibly TRBD1 (6 bases). V lost 6 bases to trimming and J lost 4 bases, with 12 bases between them. The CDR3 is made up of 13 amino acids. Germline V gene data show CDR1 as SNHLY and CDR2 as FYNNEI. The CDR3 loop reads CASSFKTGETQYF. The CDR3 region has the DNA TGTGCCAGCAGCTTCAAGACAGGAGAGACCCAGTACTTC.

The rearrangement joins TRBV7-2 to TRBJ2-5, with 9 positions matching TRBD2. The CDR3 covers 16 residues. Trimming at V came to 5 bases and at J to 5 bases, leaving 12 bases not matched to a gene. Germline loops: CDR1 SGHTA, CDR2 FQGNSA. CDR3 region: CASSPHLSGSGETQYF. The DNA for the CDR3 is TGTGCCAGCAGCCCTCACCTTAGCGGGAGCGGGGAGACCCAGTACTTC. The complete variable domain, with remaining parts taken from reference TRBV7-2 and TRBJ2-5, reads GAGVSQSPSNKVTEKGKDVELRCDPISGHTALYWYRQSLGQGLEFLIYFQGNSAPDKSGLPSDRFSAERTGGSVSTLTIQRTQQEDSAVYLCASSPHLSGSGETQYFGPGTRLLVL.

A word on this clone: A much more abundant neighbour one base away suggests this may be a read error. This sequence joins TRBV2 and TRBJ2-3; 11 bases agree with TRBD2. The V segment lost 4 bases and the J segment 0 bases; nucleotides outside the gene matches: 0. The CDR3 runs to 15 residues. Germline V gives CDR1 SNHLY, CDR2 FYNNEI. CDR3 in amino acids: CASSGTSGSTDTQYF. CDR3 in DNA: TGTGCCAGCAGTGGGACTAGCGGGAGCACAGATACGCAGTATTTT.

The chain has TRBV28 and TRBJ1-1; TRBD1 might be the D (6 bases). The CDR3 runs 11 residues. Trimming left V 10 bases short and J 6 bases short, with 12 bases between. Per the germline V gene, CDR1 is MDHEN and CDR2 is SYDVKM. The CDR3 nucleotides read TGTGCCACAGGGGAAGTCTCTGAAGCTTTCTTT. Protein: CATGEVSEAFF.

J is TRBJ1-1 and V is TRBV15; 7 bases align to TRBD1. The CDR3 extends over 16 amino acids. V trimming: 5 bases; J trimming: 4 bases; junction bases outside the gene matches: 13. The germline gives CDR1 LNHNV, CDR2 YYDKDF (reference sequence). The CDR3 reads CATSEYIQGLFTEAFF. CDR3 nucleotide sequence: TGTGCCACCAGCGAATATATACAGGGGCTGTTCACTGAAGCTTTCTTT. Filled out from reference TRBV15 and TRBJ1-1, the complete variable domain reads DAMVIQNPRYQVTQFGKPVTLSCSQTLNHNVMYWYQQKSSQAPKLLFHYYDKDFNNEADTPDNFQSRRPNTSFCFLDIRSPGLGDTAMYLCATSEYIQGLFTEAFFGQGTRLTVV.